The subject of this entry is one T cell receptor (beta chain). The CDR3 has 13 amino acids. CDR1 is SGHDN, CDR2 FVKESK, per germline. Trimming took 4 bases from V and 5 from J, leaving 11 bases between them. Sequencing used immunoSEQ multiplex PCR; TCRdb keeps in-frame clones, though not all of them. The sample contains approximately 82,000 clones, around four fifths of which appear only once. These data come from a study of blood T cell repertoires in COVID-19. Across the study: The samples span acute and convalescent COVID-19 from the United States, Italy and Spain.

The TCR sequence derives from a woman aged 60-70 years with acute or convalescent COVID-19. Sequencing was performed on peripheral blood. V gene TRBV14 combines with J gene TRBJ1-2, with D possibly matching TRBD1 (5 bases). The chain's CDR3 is CASSPGLQYGYTF. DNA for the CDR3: TGTGCCAGCAGCCCGGGACTGCAATATGGCTACACCTTC.